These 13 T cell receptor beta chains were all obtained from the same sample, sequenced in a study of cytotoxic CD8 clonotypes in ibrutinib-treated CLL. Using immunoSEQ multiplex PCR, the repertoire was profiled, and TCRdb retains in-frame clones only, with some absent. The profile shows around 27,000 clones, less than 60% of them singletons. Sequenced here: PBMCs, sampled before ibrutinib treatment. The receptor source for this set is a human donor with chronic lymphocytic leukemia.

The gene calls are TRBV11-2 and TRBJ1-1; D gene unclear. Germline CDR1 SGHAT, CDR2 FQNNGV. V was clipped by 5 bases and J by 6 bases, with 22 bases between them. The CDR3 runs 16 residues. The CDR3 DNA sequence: TGTGCCAGCAGCCCAACCCCGGGCCGAAGAGCGCCTGAAGCTTTCTTT. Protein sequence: CASSPTPGRRAPEAFF.

This CDR3 reads CASSFQPSNTEAFF. The CDR3 DNA reads as TGCGCCAGCAGCTTCCAGCCCTCGAACACTGAAGCTTTCTTT. The rearrangement joins TRBV5-1 to TRBJ1-1; the D is unclear. The V gene lost 2 bases and the J gene lost 1 base, with 9 bases spanning the gap. This CDR3 has 14 residues. Germline lookup yields CDR1 SGHRS and CDR2 YFSETQ.

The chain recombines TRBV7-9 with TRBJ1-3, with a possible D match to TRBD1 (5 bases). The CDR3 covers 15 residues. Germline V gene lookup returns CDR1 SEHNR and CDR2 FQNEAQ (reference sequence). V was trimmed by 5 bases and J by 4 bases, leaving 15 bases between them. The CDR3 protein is CASSLTQALGNTIYF. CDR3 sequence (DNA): TGTGCCAGCAGCCTAACACAGGCCCTGGGAAACACCATATATTTT.

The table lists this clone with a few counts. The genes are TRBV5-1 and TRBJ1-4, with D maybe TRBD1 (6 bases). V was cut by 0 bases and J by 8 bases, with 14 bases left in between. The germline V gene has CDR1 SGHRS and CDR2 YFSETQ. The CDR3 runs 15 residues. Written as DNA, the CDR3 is TGCGCCAGCAGCTTGGAGAGGGGGACTGGGGAAAAACTGTTTTTT. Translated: CASSLERGTGEKLFF.

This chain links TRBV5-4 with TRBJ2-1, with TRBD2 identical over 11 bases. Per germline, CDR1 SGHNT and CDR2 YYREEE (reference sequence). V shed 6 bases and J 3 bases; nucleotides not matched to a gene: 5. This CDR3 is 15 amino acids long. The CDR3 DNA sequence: TGTGCCAGCACCCCCGGGACTAGCGGCTACAATGAGCAGTTCTTC. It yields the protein CASTPGTSGYNEQFF.

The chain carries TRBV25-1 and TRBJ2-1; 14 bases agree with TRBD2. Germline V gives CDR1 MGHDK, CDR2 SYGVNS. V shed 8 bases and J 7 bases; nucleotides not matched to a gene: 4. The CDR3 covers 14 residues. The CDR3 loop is CASEGTSGSNEQFF. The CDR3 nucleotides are TGTGCCAGCGAGGGGACTAGCGGGAGTAATGAGCAGTTCTTC.

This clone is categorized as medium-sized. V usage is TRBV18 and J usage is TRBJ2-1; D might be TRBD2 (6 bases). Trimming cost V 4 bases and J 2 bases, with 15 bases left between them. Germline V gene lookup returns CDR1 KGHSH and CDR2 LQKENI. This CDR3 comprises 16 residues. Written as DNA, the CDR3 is TGTGCCAGCTCACGATCTGGGCCTAGCGCCTACAATGAGCAGTTCTTC. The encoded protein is CASSRSGPSAYNEQFF.

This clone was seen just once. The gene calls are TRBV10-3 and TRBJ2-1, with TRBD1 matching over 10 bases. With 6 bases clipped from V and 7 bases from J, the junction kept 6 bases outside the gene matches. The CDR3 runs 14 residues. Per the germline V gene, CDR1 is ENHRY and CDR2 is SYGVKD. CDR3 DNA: TGTGCCATCAGCACGGGACAGGGGAAGAATGAGCAGTTCTTC. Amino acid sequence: CAISTGQGKNEQFF.

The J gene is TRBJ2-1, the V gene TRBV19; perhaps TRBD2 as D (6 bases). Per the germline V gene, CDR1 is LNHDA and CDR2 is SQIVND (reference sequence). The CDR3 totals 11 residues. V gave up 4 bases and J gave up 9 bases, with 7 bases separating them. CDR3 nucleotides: TGTGCCAGTAGTACCGGGGGTGAGCAGTTCTTC. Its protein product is CASSTGGEQFF.

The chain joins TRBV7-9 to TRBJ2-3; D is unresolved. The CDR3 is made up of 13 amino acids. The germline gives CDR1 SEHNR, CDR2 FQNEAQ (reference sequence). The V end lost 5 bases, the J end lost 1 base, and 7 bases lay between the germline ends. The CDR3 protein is CASSRGGTDTQYF. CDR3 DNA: TGTGCCAGCAGCAGAGGTGGCACAGATACGCAGTATTTT.

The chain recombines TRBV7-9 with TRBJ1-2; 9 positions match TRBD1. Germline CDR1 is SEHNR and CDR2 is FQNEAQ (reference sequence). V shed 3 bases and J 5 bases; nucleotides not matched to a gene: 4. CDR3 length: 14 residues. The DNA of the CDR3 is TGTGCCAGCAGCTTGACAGGGGGTGTGTATGGCTACACCTTC. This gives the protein CASSLTGGVYGYTF.

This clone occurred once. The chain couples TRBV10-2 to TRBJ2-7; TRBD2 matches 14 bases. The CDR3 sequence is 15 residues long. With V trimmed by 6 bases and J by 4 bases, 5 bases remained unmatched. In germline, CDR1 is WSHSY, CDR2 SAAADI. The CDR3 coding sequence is TGCGCCAGCAGGAGACTAGCGGGAGGGCCTTACGAGCAGTACTTC. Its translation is CASRRLAGGPYEQYF.

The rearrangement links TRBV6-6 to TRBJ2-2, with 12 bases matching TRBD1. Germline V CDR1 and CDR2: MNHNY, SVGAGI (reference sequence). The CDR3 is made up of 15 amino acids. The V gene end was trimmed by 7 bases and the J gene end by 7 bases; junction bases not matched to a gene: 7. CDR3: CASNPGTGGGGELFF. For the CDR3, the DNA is TGTGCCAGCAACCCCGGGACAGGGGGCGGCGGGGAGCTGTTTTTT.